Shown below are 4 T cell receptor beta chains from a single sample sequenced in a study of shared clonotypes between healthy human individuals. CD45RO-negative CD8 cells positively selected for CCR7 made up the naive population, which excluded terminally differentiated effector memory CD45RA+ cells. The table came from immunoSEQ multiplex PCR; TCRdb's copy has only in-frame clones and leaves some out. The repertoire holds 600,000 or so clones, with 95% as singletons. Sequenced sample: naive CD8+ T cells sorted from blood. The receptor set was obtained from a woman younger than 45 in good health.

The chain is built from TRBV19 and TRBJ2-7, with 7 bases aligning to TRBD2. With V trimmed by 3 bases and J by 1 base, 9 bases remained unmatched. Germline assignment: CDR1 LNHDA and CDR2 SQIVND (reference sequence). This CDR3 is built from 16 residues. The DNA of the CDR3 is TGTGCCAGTAGTATGACGACGAGCGGGGTTTCCTACGAGCAGTACTTC. Encoded protein: CASSMTTSGVSYEQYF.

The chain couples TRBV21-1 to TRBJ1-5. TRBV21-1 is marked as a pseudogene. This CDR3 has 16 residues. In DNA form, the CDR3 reads TGTGCCAGCAGCAAAGAGCGGGGCAGTAGCAATCAGCCCCAGCATTTT. This gives the protein CASSKERGSSNQPQHF.

Note on this clone: In the same sample, other DNA sequences code for this CDR3. The CDR3 loop is CASSLNYEQYF. In DNA, the CDR3 is TGTGCCAGCAGCTTGAACTACGAGCAGTACTTC. The chain recombines TRBV13 with TRBJ2-7, with D hard to call. Looked up from germline, CDR1 is PRHDT and CDR2 is FYEKMQ (reference sequence). This CDR3 spans 11 amino acids. Between the trimmed V and J ends, which lost 3 bases and 3 bases, there was a span of 3 bases.

The gene calls are TRBV2 and TRBJ2-7; no clear D. The germline V gene encodes CDR1 SNHLY and CDR2 FYNNEI. Trimming left V 7 bases short and J 1 base short, with 17 bases between. The CDR3 runs 15 residues. CDR3: CASTDFKRVSYEQYF. The CDR3 nucleotides are TGTGCCAGCACCGACTTTAAAAGGGTGTCCTACGAGCAGTACTTC.